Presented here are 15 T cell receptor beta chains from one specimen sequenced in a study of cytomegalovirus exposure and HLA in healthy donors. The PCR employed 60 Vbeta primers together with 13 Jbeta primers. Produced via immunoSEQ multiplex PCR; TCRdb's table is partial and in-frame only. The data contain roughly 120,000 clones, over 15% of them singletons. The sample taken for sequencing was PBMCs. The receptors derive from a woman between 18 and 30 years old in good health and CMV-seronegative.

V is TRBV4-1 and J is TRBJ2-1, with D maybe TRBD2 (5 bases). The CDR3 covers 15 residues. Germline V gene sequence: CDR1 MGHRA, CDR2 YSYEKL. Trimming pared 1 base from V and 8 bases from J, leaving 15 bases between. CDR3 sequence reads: CASSQVSPSSDEQFF. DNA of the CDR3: TGCGCCAGCAGCCAAGTCAGTCCTAGTAGCGATGAGCAGTTCTTC.

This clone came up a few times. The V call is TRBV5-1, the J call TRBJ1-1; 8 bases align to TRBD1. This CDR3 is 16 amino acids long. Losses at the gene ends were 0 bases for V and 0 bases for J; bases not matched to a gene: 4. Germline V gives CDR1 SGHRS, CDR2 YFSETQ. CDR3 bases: TGCGCCAGCAGCTTGGGGGGGACAGGATTGAACACTGAAGCTTTCTTT. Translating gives CASSLGGTGLNTEAFF.

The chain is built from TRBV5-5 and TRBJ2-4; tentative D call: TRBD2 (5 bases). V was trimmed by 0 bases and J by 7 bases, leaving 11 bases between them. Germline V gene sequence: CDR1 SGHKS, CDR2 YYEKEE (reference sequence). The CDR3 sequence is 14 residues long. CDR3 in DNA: TGTGCCAGCAGCTTGGATGCAGGCGGGAACATTCAGTACTTC. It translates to CASSLDAGGNIQYF.

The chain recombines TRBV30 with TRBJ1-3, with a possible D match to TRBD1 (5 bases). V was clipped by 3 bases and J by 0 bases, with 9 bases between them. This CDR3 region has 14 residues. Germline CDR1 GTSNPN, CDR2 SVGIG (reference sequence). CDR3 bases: TGTGCCTGGAGGCAGGGATTCTCTGGAAACACCATATATTTT. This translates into CAWRQGFSGNTIYF.

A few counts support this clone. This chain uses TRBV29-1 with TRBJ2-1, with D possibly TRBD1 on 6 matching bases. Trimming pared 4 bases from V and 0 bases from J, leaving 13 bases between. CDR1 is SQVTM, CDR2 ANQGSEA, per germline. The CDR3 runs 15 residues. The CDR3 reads CSVASGDISYNEQFF. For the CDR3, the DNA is TGCAGCGTTGCGTCAGGGGATATCTCCTACAATGAGCAGTTCTTC.

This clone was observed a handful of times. The CDR3 region is CASSLPKTYEQYF. The CDR3 DNA sequence: TGTGCCAGCAGCTTACCAAAAACCTACGAGCAGTACTTC. The genes are TRBV7-2 and TRBJ2-7; D gene ambiguous. The length of the CDR3 is 13 residues. CDR1 and CDR2 (germline): SGHTA, FQGNSA. Trimming took off 2 bases at V and 2 bases at J, with 7 bases between the two ends.

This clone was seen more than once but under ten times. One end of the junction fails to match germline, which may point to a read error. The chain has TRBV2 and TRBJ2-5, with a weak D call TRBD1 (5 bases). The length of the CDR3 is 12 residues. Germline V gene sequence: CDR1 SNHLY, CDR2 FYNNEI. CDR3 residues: CASRVTQENQYF. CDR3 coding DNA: TGTGCAAGCAGGGTCACTCAAGAGAACCAGTACTTC.

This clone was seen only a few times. This CDR3 is CAIMVAGGPDTQYF. The CDR3 region has the DNA TGTGCCATCATGGTAGCGGGGGGCCCAGATACGCAGTATTTT. The V gene is TRBV10-3, the J gene TRBJ2-3; 10 bases align to TRBD2. CDR1 is ENHRY and CDR2 is SYGVKD in the germline V gene. CDR3 length: 14 residues. After removal of 7 bases from V and 4 bases from J, the junction contained 5 bases not matched to a gene.

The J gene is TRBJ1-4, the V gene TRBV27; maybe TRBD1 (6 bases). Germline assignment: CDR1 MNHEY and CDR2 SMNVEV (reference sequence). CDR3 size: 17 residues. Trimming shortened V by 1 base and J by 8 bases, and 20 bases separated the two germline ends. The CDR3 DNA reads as TGTGCCAGCAGTTTATTAGGGGCCCTTAGGGGACACGAAAAACTGTTTTTT. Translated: CASSLLGALRGHEKLFF. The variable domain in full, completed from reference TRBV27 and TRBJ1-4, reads EAQVTQNPRYLITVTGKKLTVTCSQNMNHEYMSWYRQDPGLGLRQIYYSMNVEVTDKGDVPEGYKVSRKEKRNFPLILESPSPNQTSLYFCASSLLGALRGHEKLFFGSGTQLSVL.

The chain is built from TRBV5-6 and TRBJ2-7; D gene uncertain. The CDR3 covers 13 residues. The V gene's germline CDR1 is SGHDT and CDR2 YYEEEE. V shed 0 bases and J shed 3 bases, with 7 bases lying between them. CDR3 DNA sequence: TGTGCCAGCAGCTTGGGGGCGAGCTACGAGCAGTACTTC. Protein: CASSLGASYEQYF.

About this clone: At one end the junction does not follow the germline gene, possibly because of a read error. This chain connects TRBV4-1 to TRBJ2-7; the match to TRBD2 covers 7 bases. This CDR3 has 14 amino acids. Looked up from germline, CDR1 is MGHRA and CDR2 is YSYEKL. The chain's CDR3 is CASSRGTIVYGQYF. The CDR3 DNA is TGCGCCAGCAGCCGAGGGACTATCGTCTACGGGCAGTACTTC.

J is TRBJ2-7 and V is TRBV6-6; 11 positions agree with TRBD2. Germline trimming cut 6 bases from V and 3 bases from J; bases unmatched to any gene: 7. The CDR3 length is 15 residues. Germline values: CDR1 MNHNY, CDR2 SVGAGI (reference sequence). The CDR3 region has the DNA TGTGCCAGCAGGGGGACTAGCGGAGAAGTCTACGAGCAGTACTTC. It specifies CASRGTSGEVYEQYF.

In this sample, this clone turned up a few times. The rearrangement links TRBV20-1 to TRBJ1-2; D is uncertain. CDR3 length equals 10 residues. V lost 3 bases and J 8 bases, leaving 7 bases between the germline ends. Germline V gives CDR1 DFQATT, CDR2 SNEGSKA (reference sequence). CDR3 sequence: CSARGVGYTF. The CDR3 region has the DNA TGCAGTGCTAGGGGAGTGGGCTACACCTTC.

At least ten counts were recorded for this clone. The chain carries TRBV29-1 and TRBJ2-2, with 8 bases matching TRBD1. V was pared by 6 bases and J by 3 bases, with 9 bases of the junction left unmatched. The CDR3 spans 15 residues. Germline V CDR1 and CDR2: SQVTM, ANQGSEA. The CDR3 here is CSVTAGGRDTGELFF. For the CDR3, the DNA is TGCAGCGTCACCGCAGGGGGCAGGGACACCGGGGAGCTGTTTTTT.

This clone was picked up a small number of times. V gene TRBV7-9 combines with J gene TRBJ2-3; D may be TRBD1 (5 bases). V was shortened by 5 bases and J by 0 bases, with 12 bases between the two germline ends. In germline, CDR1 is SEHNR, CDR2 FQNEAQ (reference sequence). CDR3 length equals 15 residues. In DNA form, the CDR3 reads TGTGCCAGCAGCCCGACAGCTATTAGCACAGATACGCAGTATTTT. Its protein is CASSPTAISTDTQYF.